Detailed here is one TCR beta chain. Other DNA sequences from this sample encode an identical CDR3 as well. Germline loops: CDR1 SNHLY, CDR2 FYNNEI. Trimming cost V 7 bases and J 1 base; bases outside gene matches: 14. The CDR3 extends over 17 amino acids. The data were obtained in a study of Ad26.COV2.S vaccination and SARS-CoV-2 variants. Profiling relied on immunoSEQ multiplex PCR, and the TCRdb table lists in-frame clones only, not all of them. Of about 87,000 clones listed, roughly 84% are singletons. The chain carries TRBV2 and TRBJ1-1; 8 nucleotides match TRBD1. This TCR came from a human donor who had recovered from COVID-19. The sample in question was peripheral blood, obtained after recovery from COVID-19. The CDR3 bases are TGTGCCAGCACCCGTTTGTCAGGGGGCTTGGGGAACACTGAAGCTTTCTTT. The encoded protein is CASTRLSGGLGNTEAFF. Filled out from reference TRBV2 and TRBJ1-1, the complete variable domain reads EPEVTQTPSHQVTQMGQEVILRCVPISNHLYFYWYRQILGQKVEFLVSFYNNEISEKSEIFDDQFSVERPDGSNFTLKIRSTKLEDSAMYFCASTRLSGGLGNTEAFFGQGTRLTVV.